These 2 T cell receptor beta chains share one sample of origin, sequenced in a study of patients and donors after allogeneic stem cell transplantation. TCRdb processed the RT-PCR reads anew with MiXCR; each CDR3 protein has one entry. The data contain around 150,000 distinct CDR3 sequences, 30% to 45% of them singletons. Sequencing used blood, either unsorted or a sorted T cell fraction (not recorded which). These receptors came from a human donor who was either an allogeneic HSCT recipient or a stem cell or donor lymphocyte infusion donor (not recorded which). It is not recorded whose cells these are; they may come from a transplant donor.

The sample holds a few counts of this clonotype. The CDR3 spells CASSQEGRASYEQYF. The DNA of the CDR3 is TGCGCCAGCAGCCAAGAGGGACGGGCCTCCTACGAGCAGTACTTC. The genes are TRBV4-3 and TRBJ2-7; D may match TRBD1 or TRBD2 (5 bases each). The CDR3 runs 15 residues. Trimming removed 0 bases from V and 0 bases from J, with 9 bases in between. Germline V CDR1 and CDR2: LGHNA, YSLEER.

V is TRBV4-2 and J is TRBJ2-3; 11 positions match TRBD2. The CDR3 has 15 residues. Germline-derived CDR1 and CDR2 are LGHNA and YNFKEQ. V dropped 3 bases and J dropped 6; count of bases not matched to a gene: 5. CDR3 sequence reads: CASSQSSGGHDTQYF. The DNA of the CDR3 is TGTGCCAGCAGCCAGTCTAGCGGGGGGCACGATACGCAGTATTTT.